This T cell receptor (beta chain) was recovered during a study of blood T cell repertoires in COVID-19. Looking at the study overall: Both acute and convalescent COVID-19 samples were obtained from the United States, Italy and Spain.

The germline gives CDR1 SGHTA, CDR2 FQGNSA. Unmatched junction bases numbered 11, after V lost 4 bases and J lost 5 bases. The CDR3 covers 17 residues. Produced via immunoSEQ multiplex PCR; TCRdb's table is partial and in-frame only. The repertoire holds tens of thousands of clones, with approximately 86% as singletons. The chain is built from TRBV7-2 and TRBJ2-5, with 12 bases matching TRBD1. Sequencing input: peripheral blood. The sequence derives from a human donor in a cohort sampled during active COVID-19. CDR3: CASSSPGQGAWGETQYF. For the CDR3, the DNA is TGTGCCAGCAGCTCCCCGGGACAGGGGGCCTGGGGGGAGACCCAGTACTTC.